Listed below are T cell receptor beta chains from one sample, sequenced in a study of response to subunit inactivated influenza vaccine. TCRdb re-derived calls from the RT-PCR reads in MiXCR, one entry per CDR3 protein. The table includes about 500,000 distinct CDR3 sequences, 6.5% to 8% detected once. The material sequenced was PBMCs from blood, taken less than 25 months after vaccination. The receptors here all came from a man aged 45 to 70 who received an inactivated influenza vaccine. Each CDR3 is given with its conserved first and last residue. The D gene is left open where the match is weak. Clone size is not always given. Where it is, it says once, few, many or a class for expanded clones.

j_gene,v_gene,abundance,d_gene,len,CDR3aa,CDR3nt
TRBJ1-4,TRBV7-6,-,-,13,CASSLATVEKLFF,TGTGCCAGCAGCTTAGCGACTGTTGAAAAACTGTTTTTT
TRBJ2-1,TRBV28,many,-,15,CASSFLTGVGNEQFF,TGTGCCAGCAGTTTCTTAACGGGAGTTGGCAATGAGCAGTTCTTC
TRBJ2-2,TRBV3-1,many,-,14,CASSQGATSGELFF,TGTGCCAGCAGCCAAGGGGCCACGTCGGGGGAGCTGTTTTTT
TRBJ1-2,TRBV4-2,-,-,15,CASSQDQGYNYGYTF,TGTGCCAGCAGCCAAGATCAGGGCTATAACTATGGCTACACCTTC
TRBJ1-2,TRBV5-1,few,-,16,CASSYEAGYENYGYTF,TGCGCCAGCAGTTACGAGGCAGGGTACGAAAACTATGGCTACACCTTC
TRBJ2-7,TRBV11-2,-,-,15,CASSLVQGKGYEQYF,TGTGCCAGCAGCTTAGTTCAGGGTAAGGGGTACGAGCAGTACTTC
TRBJ2-5,TRBV5-1,-,TRBD2,15,CASSSNSGGLGTQYF,TGCGCCAGCAGCAGTAATAGCGGGGGTCTCGGGACCCAGTACTTC
TRBJ2-7,TRBV6-1,few,-,16,CASSQRRHRLTYEQYF,TGTGCCAGCAGCCAAAGACGACACCGTCTCACCTACGAGCAGTACTTC
TRBJ2-7,TRBV20-1,few,TRBD2,15,CSAQTSGRTTYEQYF,TGCAGTGCACAGACTAGCGGGAGGACCACCTACGAGCAGTACTTC
TRBJ2-1,TRBV29-1,-,TRBD1,10,CSVAGTGRVF,TGCAGCGTGGCCGGGACAGGGAGGGTCTTC
TRBJ2-7,TRBV10-3,few,-,13,CAISGSANYEQYF,TGTGCCATCAGTGGGTCGGCAAACTACGAGCAGTACTTC
TRBJ2-5,TRBV11-2,-,-,15,CASSSGAGTTGTQYF,TGTGCCAGCAGCTCGGGTGCCGGGACGACCGGGACCCAGTACTTC
TRBJ2-3,TRBV6-1,many,TRBD2,17,CASSEALLAGVADTQYF,TGTGCCAGCAGTGAAGCGCTTCTGGCGGGAGTGGCAGATACGCAGTATTTT
TRBJ1-2,TRBV3-1,few,-,17,CASSQDLGQGLGYGYTF,TGTGCCAGCAGCCAAGATCTAGGGCAGGGGCTCGGCTATGGCTACACCTTC
TRBJ2-5,TRBV20-1,-,-,14,CSASSGTLQETQYF,TGCAGTGCTAGCTCCGGGACGTTACAAGAGACCCAGTACTTC
TRBJ2-3,TRBV30,-,TRBD2,16,CAWSSGTSVDTDTQYF,TGTGCCTGGAGTTCTGGGACTAGCGTCGACACAGATACGCAGTATTTT
TRBJ2-2,TRBV29-1,few,-,14,CSVPYSRRTGELFF,TGCAGCGTTCCCTACAGTAGGCGCACCGGGGAGCTGTTTTTT
TRBJ1-1,TRBV6-6,many,-,13,CASSYVPAGEAFF,TGTGCCAGCAGTTACGTACCGGCGGGGGAAGCTTTCTTT
TRBJ2-7,TRBV2,few,TRBD1,17,CASKERTGGGSVYEQYF,TGTGCCAGCAAAGAGCGGACAGGGGGCGGATCCGTCTACGAGCAGTACTTC
TRBJ2-1,TRBV4-2,-,-,13,CASSQVQGNEQFF,TGTGCCAGCAGCCAAGTTCAGGGAAATGAGCAGTTCTTC
TRBJ2-7,TRBV20-1,few,-,14,CSAGLQGPGGEQYF,TGCAGTGCGGGACTACAGGGGCCAGGGGGAGAGCAGTACTTC
TRBJ1-1,TRBV7-9,-,-,15,CASIPQGKTNLEAFF,TGTGCCAGCATTCCACAGGGCAAAACCAACCTCGAAGCTTTCTTT
TRBJ1-6,TRBV4-3,few,-,15,CASSPSPGTNSPLHF,TGCGCCAGCAGCCCATCTCCAGGGACAAATTCACCCCTCCACTTT
TRBJ1-1,TRBV29-1,few,-,12,CSAEQGGTEAFF,TGCAGCGCAGAACAGGGAGGGACTGAAGCTTTCTTT
TRBJ1-2,TRBV5-1,few,TRBD1,14,CASRPGQGPYGYTF,TGCGCCAGCAGGCCAGGACAGGGCCCCTATGGCTACACCTTC
TRBJ2-4,TRBV29-1,many,-,13,CSVEGLAKNIQYF,TGCAGCGTTGAGGGGCTAGCCAAAAACATTCAGTACTTC
TRBJ2-1,TRBV11-2,few,-,15,CASSSMGGQGNEQFF,TGTGCCAGCAGCAGCATGGGGGGCCAGGGTAATGAGCAGTTCTTC
TRBJ2-1,TRBV27,-,-,13,CASSFGGSNKQFF,TGTGCCAGCAGTTTTGGGGGATCAAACAAGCAGTTCTTC
TRBJ2-2,TRBV10-3,many,TRBD2,16,CAISGDYASNTGELFF,TGTGCCATCAGTGGGGACTACGCTTCGAACACCGGGGAGCTGTTTTTT
TRBJ1-1,TRBV28,few,-,14,CASSFLVVNTEAFF,TGTGCCAGCAGTTTCCTCGTGGTGAACACTGAAGCTTTCTTT
TRBJ2-7,TRBV5-5,many,TRBD1,14,CASSLASGGVEQYF,TGTGCCAGCAGCTTGGCGTCAGGGGGCGTCGAGCAGTACTTC
TRBJ2-1,TRBV30,many,TRBD2,17,CAWSGGSGGAAYNEQFF,TGTGCCTGGAGTGGTGGTAGCGGGGGGGCGGCCTACAATGAGCAGTTCTTC
TRBJ2-7,TRBV19,few,-,14,CASSFAGQDYEQYF,TGTGCCAGTAGTTTTGCAGGGCAAGACTACGAGCAGTACTTC
TRBJ1-2,TRBV5-6,-,-,14,CASSLVVANYGYTF,TGTGCCAGCAGCTTGGTGGTAGCTAACTATGGCTACACCTTC
TRBJ2-7,TRBV30,few,TRBD2,15,CAWSGGTSGRASEYF,TGTGCCTGGAGTGGGGGGACTAGCGGGAGGGCCTCGGAGTACTTC